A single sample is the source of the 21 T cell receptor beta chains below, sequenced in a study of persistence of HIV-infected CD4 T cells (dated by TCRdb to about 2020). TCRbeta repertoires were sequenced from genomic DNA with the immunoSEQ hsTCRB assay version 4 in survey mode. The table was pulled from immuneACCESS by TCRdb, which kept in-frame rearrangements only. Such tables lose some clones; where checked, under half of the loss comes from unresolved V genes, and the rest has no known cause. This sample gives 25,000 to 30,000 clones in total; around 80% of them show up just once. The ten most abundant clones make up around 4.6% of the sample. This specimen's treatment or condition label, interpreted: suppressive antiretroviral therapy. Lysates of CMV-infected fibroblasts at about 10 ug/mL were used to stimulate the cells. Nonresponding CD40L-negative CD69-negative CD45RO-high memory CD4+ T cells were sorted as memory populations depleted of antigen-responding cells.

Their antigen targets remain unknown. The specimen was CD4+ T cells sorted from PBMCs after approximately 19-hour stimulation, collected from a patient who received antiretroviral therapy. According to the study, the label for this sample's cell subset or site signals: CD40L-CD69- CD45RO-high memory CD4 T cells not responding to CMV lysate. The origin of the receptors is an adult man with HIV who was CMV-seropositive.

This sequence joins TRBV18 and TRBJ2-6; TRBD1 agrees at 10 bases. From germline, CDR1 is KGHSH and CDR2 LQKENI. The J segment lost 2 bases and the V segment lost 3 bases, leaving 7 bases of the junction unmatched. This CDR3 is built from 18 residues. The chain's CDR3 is CASSPGQGLWAGANVLTF. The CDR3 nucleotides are TGTGCCAGCTCACCGGGACAGGGGTTATGGGCTGGGGCCAACGTCCTGACTTTC.

DNA of the CDR3: TGTGCCAGTAGTGCCACGTCGACTAGGGGTTCTGGCTACACCTTC. Encoded protein: CASSATSTRGSGYTF. J is TRBJ1-2 and V is TRBV19; perhaps TRBD1 as D (5 bases). V dropped 5 bases and J dropped 7 bases, with 20 bases sitting between them. This CDR3 is 15 amino acids long. Germline-derived CDR1 and CDR2 are LNHDA and SQIVND (reference sequence).

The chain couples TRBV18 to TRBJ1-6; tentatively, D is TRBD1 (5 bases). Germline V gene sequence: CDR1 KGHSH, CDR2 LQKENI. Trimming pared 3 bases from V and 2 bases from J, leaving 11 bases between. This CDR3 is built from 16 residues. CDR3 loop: CASSPQSGTYNSPLHF. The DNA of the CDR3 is TGTGCCAGCTCACCGCAGTCAGGGACCTATAATTCACCCCTCCACTTT.

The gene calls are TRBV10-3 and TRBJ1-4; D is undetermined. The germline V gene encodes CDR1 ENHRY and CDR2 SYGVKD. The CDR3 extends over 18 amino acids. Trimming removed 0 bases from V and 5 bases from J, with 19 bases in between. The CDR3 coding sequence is TGTGCCATCAGTGAGTCGTCTTCTTTAGGAAGAGGAAATGAAAAACTGTTTTTT. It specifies CAISESSSLGRGNEKLFF.

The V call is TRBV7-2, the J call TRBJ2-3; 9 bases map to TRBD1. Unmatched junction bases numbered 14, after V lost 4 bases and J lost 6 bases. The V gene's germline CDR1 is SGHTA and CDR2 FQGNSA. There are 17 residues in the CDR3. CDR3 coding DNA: TGTGCCAGCAGCTCGCCCGCGGACAGGGGAGGTTGGGATACGCAGTATTTT. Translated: CASSSPADRGGWDTQYF.

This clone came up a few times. The CDR3 DNA reads as TGTGCCATCAGTGAGTCAGGGGAGGGATTCCACGAGCAGTACTTC. As protein: CAISESGEGFHEQYF. V is TRBV10-3 and J is TRBJ2-7; the match to TRBD2 covers 7 bases. Germline V gives CDR1 ENHRY, CDR2 SYGVKD. J lost 5 bases, V lost 0 bases, and 7 bases had no gene match. The CDR3 spans 15 residues.

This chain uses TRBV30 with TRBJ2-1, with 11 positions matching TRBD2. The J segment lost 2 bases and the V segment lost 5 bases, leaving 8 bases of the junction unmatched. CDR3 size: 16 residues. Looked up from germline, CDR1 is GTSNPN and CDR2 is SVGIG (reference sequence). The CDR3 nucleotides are TGTGCCTGGGCTCCCCTTAGCGGGGGGGCCTACAATGAGCAGTTCTTC. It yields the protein CAWAPLSGGAYNEQFF.

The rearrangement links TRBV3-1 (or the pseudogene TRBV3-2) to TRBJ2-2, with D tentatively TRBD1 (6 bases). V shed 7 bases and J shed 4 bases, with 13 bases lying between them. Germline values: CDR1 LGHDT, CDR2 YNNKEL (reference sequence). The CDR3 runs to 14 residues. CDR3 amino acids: CASTGALSTGELFF. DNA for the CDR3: TGTGCCAGCACAGGGGCCCTGAGCACCGGGGAGCTGTTTTTT.

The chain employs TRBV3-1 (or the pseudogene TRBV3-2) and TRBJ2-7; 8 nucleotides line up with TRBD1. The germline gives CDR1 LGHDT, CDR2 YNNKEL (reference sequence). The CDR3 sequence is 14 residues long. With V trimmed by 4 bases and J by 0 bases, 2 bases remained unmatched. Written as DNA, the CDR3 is TGTGCCAGCAGCCTCGGACAGGGCTCCTACGAGCAGTACTTC. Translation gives CASSLGQGSYEQYF.

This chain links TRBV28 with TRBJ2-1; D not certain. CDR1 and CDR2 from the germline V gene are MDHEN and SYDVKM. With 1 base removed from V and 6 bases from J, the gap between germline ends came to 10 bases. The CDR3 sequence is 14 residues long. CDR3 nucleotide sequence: TGTGCCAGCAGTTTATTAAACATCCTCAATGAGCAGTTCTTC. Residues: CASSLLNILNEQFF.

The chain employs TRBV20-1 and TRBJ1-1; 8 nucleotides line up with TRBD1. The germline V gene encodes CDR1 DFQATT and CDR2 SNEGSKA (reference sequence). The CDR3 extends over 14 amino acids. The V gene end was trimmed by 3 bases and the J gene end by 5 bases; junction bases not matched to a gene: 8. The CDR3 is CSASRTGRTTEAFF. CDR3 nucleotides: TGCAGTGCTAGTAGGACAGGGAGAACAACTGAAGCTTTCTTT.

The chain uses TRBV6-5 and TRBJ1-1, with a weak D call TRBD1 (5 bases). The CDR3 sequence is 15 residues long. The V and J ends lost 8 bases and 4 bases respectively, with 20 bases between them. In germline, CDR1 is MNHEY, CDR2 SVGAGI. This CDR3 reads CASGAGVGWTTEAFF. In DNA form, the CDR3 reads TGTGCCAGCGGGGCGGGGGTAGGATGGACCACTGAAGCTTTCTTT.

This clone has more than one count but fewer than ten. The CDR3 region is CSVSGNYGYTF. Here the CDR3 DNA reads TGCAGTGTGTCCGGTAACTATGGCTACACCTTC. The V call is TRBV20-1, the J call TRBJ1-2; D is unclear. The ends were cut back, 7 bases at V and 1 base at J, with 7 bases in the middle. Germline assignment: CDR1 DFQATT and CDR2 SNEGSKA (reference sequence). The length of the CDR3 is 11 residues.

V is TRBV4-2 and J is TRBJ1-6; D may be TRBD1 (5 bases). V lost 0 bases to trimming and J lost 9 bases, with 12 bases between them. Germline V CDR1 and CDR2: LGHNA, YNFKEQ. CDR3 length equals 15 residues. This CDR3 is CASSQDGGRISPLHF. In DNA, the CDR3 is TGTGCCAGCAGCCAAGATGGGGGTAGAATTTCACCCCTCCACTTT.

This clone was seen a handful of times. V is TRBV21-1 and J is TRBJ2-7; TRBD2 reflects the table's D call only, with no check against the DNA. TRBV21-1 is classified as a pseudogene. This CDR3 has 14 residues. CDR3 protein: CASSKAEGFNEQYF. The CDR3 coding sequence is TGTGCCAGCAGCAAGGCGGAGGGATTCAACGAGCAGTACTTC.

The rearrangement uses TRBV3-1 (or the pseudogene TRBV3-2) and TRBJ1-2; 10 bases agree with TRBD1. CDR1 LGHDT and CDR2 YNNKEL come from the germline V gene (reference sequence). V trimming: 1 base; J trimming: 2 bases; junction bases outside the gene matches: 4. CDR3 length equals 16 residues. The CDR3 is CASSQGGTGANYGYTF. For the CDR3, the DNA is TGTGCCAGCAGCCAAGGGGGGACAGGGGCCAACTATGGCTACACCTTC.

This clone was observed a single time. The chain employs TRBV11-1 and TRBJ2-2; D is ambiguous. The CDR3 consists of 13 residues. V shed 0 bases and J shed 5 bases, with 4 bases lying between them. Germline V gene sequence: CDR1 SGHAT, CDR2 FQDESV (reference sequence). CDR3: CASSLAATGELFF. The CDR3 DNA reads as TGTGCCAGCAGCTTAGCCGCTACCGGGGAGCTGTTTTTT.

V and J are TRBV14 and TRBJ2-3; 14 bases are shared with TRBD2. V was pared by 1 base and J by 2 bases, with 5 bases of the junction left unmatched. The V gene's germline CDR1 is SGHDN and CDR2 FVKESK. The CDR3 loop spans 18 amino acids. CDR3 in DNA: TGTGCCAGCAGCCAAGTGGGACTAGCGGGGGCCTTCACAGATACGCAGTATTTT. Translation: CASSQVGLAGAFTDTQYF. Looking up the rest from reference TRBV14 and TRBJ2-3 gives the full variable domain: EAGVTQFPSHSVIEKGQTVTLRCDPISGHDNLYWYRRVMGKEIKFLLHFVKESKQDESGMPNNRFLAERTGGTYSTLKVQPAELEDSGVYFCASSQVGLAGAFTDTQYFGPGTRLTVL.

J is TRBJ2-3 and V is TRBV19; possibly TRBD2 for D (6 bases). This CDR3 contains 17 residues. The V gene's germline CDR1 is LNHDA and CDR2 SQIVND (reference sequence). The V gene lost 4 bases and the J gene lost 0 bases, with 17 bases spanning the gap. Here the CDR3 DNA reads TGTGCCAGTAGTACCCCGGGGGAGCGGGCTAGCACAGATACGCAGTATTTT. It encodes CASSTPGERASTDTQYF.

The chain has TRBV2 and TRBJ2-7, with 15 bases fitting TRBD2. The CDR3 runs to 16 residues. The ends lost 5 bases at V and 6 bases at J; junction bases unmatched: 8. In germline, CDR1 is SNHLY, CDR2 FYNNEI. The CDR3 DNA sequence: TGTGCCAGCAGTCCCGGACTAGCGGGGGGGCTAGGCGAGCAGTACTTC. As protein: CASSPGLAGGLGEQYF.

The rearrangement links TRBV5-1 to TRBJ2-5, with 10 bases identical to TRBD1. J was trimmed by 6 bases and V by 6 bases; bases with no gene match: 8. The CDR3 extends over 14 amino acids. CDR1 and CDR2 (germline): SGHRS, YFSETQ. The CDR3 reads CASKPGTGAQTQYF. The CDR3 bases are TGCGCCAGCAAACCCGGGACAGGGGCACAGACCCAGTACTTC. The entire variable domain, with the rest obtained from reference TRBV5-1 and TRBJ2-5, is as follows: KAGVTQTPRYLIKTRGQQVTLSCSPISGHRSVSWYQQTPGQGLQFLFEYFSETQRNKGNFPGRFSGRQFSNSRSEMNVSTLELGDSALYLCASKPGTGAQTQYFGPGTRLLVL.